This entry lists 25 T cell receptor beta chains sequenced from one sample in a study of blood T cell repertoires in COVID-19. The repertoire was sequenced with immunoSEQ multiplex PCR; TCRdb's copy has only in-frame clones and lacks some. The data hold some 210,000 clones, with approximately 80% observed a single time. Material for sequencing was PBMCs or T cells enriched from blood (not recorded which). These receptors originate from a man aged 35 to 55 who had recovered from COVID-19.

This clone was counted a few times. The chain couples TRBV7-6 to TRBJ1-2, with D unresolved. The germline gives CDR1 SGHVS, CDR2 FNYEAQ. V was trimmed by 1 base and J by 4 bases, leaving 16 bases between them. This CDR3 is 16 amino acids long. The CDR3 reads CASSLGPPGSTYGYTF. In nucleotides, the CDR3 is TGTGCCAGCAGCTTAGGGCCTCCGGGTTCTACCTATGGCTACACCTTC.

V and J are TRBV3-1 (or the pseudogene TRBV3-2) and TRBJ2-5, with TRBD1 matching 8 bases. CDR3 size: 14 residues. Germline V gene sequence: CDR1 LGHDT, CDR2 YNNKEL (reference sequence). V gave up 2 bases and J gave up 7 bases; unmatched junction bases: 6. The CDR3 DNA reads as TGTGCCAGCAGCCAACAGGGGGCTCGGAGGACCCAGTACTTC. Protein sequence: CASSQQGARRTQYF.

The chain has TRBV19 and TRBJ2-5; the match to TRBD2 covers 7 bases. The CDR3 covers 17 residues. The V and J ends lost 3 bases and 1 base, in that order; junction bases with no gene match: 11. The germline CDR1 and CDR2 sequences are LNHDA and SQIVND (reference sequence). In DNA, the CDR3 is TGTGCCAGTAGTATTTTGTTCTTGAGGGAGGGCCAAGAGACCCAGTACTTC. Translated: CASSILFLREGQETQYF.

The chain couples TRBV6-1 to TRBJ1-3, with D tentatively TRBD1 (6 bases). V dropped 2 bases and J dropped 0 bases, with 17 bases sitting between them. In germline, CDR1 is MNHNS, CDR2 SASEGT. The CDR3 contains 18 residues. CDR3 sequence reads: CASSERLTGLSSGNTIYF. As DNA, the CDR3 is TGTGCCAGCAGTGAACGTTTGACAGGTCTGAGCTCTGGAAACACCATATATTTT.

This chain uses TRBV14 with TRBJ1-1, with D possibly matching TRBD1 (6 bases). Deletions cut 1 base from V and 4 bases from J, with 13 bases between. Germline CDR1 and CDR2: SGHDN and FVKESK. The CDR3 is 15 residues long. Here the CDR3 reads CASSQVGGRSTEAFF. The CDR3 DNA reads as TGTGCCAGCAGCCAAGTCGGGGGGCGGTCCACTGAAGCTTTCTTT.

The genes are TRBV4-1 and TRBJ2-2; D is possibly TRBD1 (6 bases). From germline, CDR1 is MGHRA and CDR2 YSYEKL. Deletions cut 0 bases from V and 13 bases from J, with 15 bases between. CDR3 length: 14 amino acids. CDR3 coding DNA: TGCGCCAGCAGCCAAGATCGCCAGGGGTTAGGGCTGTTTTTT. Translation: CASSQDRQGLGLFF.

This clone showed up just once. This chain joins TRBV24-1 and TRBJ2-5; TRBD1 matches 9 bases. This CDR3 is 17 amino acids long. After removal of 10 bases from V and 1 base from J, the junction contained 15 bases not matched to a gene. Germline V gives CDR1 KGHDR, CDR2 SFDVKD. The CDR3 spells CATSGTGISKGQETQYF. The CDR3 nucleotides are TGTGCCACTTCCGGGACAGGGATTTCCAAAGGCCAAGAGACCCAGTACTTC.

The chain carries TRBV9 and TRBJ1-2; 9 nucleotides agree with TRBD1. The germline V gene has CDR1 SGDLS and CDR2 YYNGEE. The CDR3 is 14 amino acids. Germline trimming cut 0 bases from V and 7 bases from J; bases unmatched to any gene: 4. The CDR3 protein is CASSVAGQGFGYTF. CDR3 bases: TGTGCCAGCAGCGTAGCAGGACAGGGGTTTGGCTACACCTTC.

The rearrangement links TRBV7-9 to TRBJ2-7, with 13 bases aligning to TRBD2. The CDR3 totals 16 residues. Trimming at V came to 3 bases and at J to 1 base, leaving 3 bases not matched to a gene. Germline V gene lookup returns CDR1 SEHNR and CDR2 FQNEAQ (reference sequence). The CDR3, as DNA: TGTGCCAGCAGCTTCGGGACTAGCGGGATTTCCTACGAGCAGTACTTC. Translated, it gives CASSFGTSGISYEQYF. Based on the CDR3 plus reference TRBV7-9 and TRBJ2-7, the full variable domain is DTGVSQNPRHKITKRGQNVTFRCDPISEHNRLYWYRQTLGQGPEFLTYFQNEAQLEKSRLLSDRFSAERPKGSFSTLEIQRTEQGDSAMYLCASSFGTSGISYEQYFGPGTRLTVT.

CDR3 DNA: TGTGCCAGCAGCTTAGTTATGTACCAAGAGACCCAGTACTTC. Encoded protein: CASSLVMYQETQYF. This chain joins TRBV11-2 and TRBJ2-5; D remains unclear. The CDR3 totals 14 residues. Germline V gene data show CDR1 as SGHAT and CDR2 as FQNNGV. V lost 1 base to trimming and J lost 0 bases, with 6 bases between them.

The genes are TRBV30 and TRBJ1-2, with 7 bases matching TRBD1. Germline CDR1 GTSNPN, CDR2 SVGIG (reference sequence). CDR3 length: 13 amino acids. Trimming cost V 3 bases and J 6 bases; bases outside gene matches: 7. CDR3 nucleotides: TGTGCCTGGAGCGATACAGGGGTGGATGGCTACACCTTC. It encodes CAWSDTGVDGYTF.

V usage is TRBV9 and J usage is TRBJ1-2, with a weak D call TRBD1 (5 bases). The CDR3 has 16 residues. Germline loops: CDR1 SGDLS, CDR2 YYNGEE. Trimming left V 1 base short and J 8 bases short, with 21 bases between. In DNA form, the CDR3 reads TGTGCCAGCAGCGTACGTACAGGCGTTGGCTTTGGGGGCTACACCTTC. The encoded protein is CASSVRTGVGFGGYTF. Full variable domain (remainder filled in from reference TRBV9 and TRBJ1-2): DSGVTQTPKHLITATGQRVTLRCSPRSGDLSVYWYQQSLDQGLQFLIQYYNGEERAKGNILERFSAQQFPDLHSELNLSSLELGDSALYFCASSVRTGVGFGGYTFGSGTRLTVV.

In DNA, the CDR3 is TGTGCCAGCAGAAGAGGTAGCGGGGATACAGATACGCAGTATTTT. Translating it yields CASRRGSGDTDTQYF. The rearrangement uses TRBV6-6 and TRBJ2-3, with 8 bases matching TRBD2. Germline V gene sequence: CDR1 MNHNY, CDR2 SVGAGI (reference sequence). Germline trimming cut 6 bases from V and 3 bases from J; bases unmatched to any gene: 8. CDR3 length equals 15 residues.

The table lists this clone with a few counts. The chain links TRBV5-1 to TRBJ2-7; 8 bases agree with TRBD1. CDR1 is SGHRS, CDR2 YFSETQ, per germline. V was clipped by 3 bases and J by 4 bases; unmatched bases: 3. This CDR3 region has 13 residues. CDR3 nucleotides: TGCGCCAGCAGCTCGGGACAGGATTACGAGCAGTACTTC. This codes for CASSSGQDYEQYF.

The V gene is TRBV2, the J gene TRBJ1-4; 8 bases are shared with TRBD1. The trim removed 1 base at V and 8 bases at J, leaving 6 bases unmatched. Per the germline V gene, CDR1 is SNHLY and CDR2 is FYNNEI. This CDR3 has 15 amino acids. The CDR3 loop reads CASSEGQGRLEKLFF. Written as DNA, the CDR3 is TGTGCCAGCAGTGAAGGACAGGGGCGTTTGGAAAAACTGTTTTTT.

A word on this clone: This CDR3 fails to terminate in the conserved phenylalanine or tryptophan, so it likely reflects a read error. It is unclear where the CDR3 begins or ends on the DNA, so no DNA is shown, and the CDR3 is as TCRdb lists it. The chain recombines TRBV5-1 with TRBJ2-3; TRBD1, the table's D call, lacks a check against the DNA. Germline lookup yields CDR1 SGHRS and CDR2 YFSETQ. Ends included, the CDR3 has 9 residues. The CDR3 spells CASTTSGQL.

This clone was recorded a few times. The CDR3 DNA sequence: TGTGCCAGCAGTCCAACGACAGGCCAGCCCCAGCATTTT. Protein: CASSPTTGQPQHF. This chain uses TRBV27 with TRBJ1-5; tentatively, D is TRBD1 (6 bases). The CDR3 is 13 amino acids. Germline V CDR1 and CDR2: MNHEY, SMNVEV (reference sequence). The V and J ends lost 5 bases and 7 bases respectively, with 12 bases between them.

This rearrangement joins TRBV19 to TRBJ1-1; 7 bases fit TRBD1. The CDR3 spans 14 residues. Trimming cost V 6 bases and J 6 bases; bases outside gene matches: 10. Germline CDR1 reads LNHDA; CDR2 reads SQIVND (reference sequence). Here the CDR3 DNA reads TGTGCCAGTAGGTCCCGGGACAGATTATCTGAAGCTTTCTTT. Residues: CASRSRDRLSEAFF.

This chain links TRBV19 with TRBJ2-4; 9 positions match TRBD1. V lost 4 bases to trimming and J lost 6 bases; unmatched junction nucleotides: 7. The CDR3 sequence is 15 residues long. Germline-derived CDR1 and CDR2 are LNHDA and SQIVND (reference sequence). CDR3 bases: TGTGCCAGTAGTAGGGGACAGGGTCTAGGAAACATTCAGTACTTC. Its protein is CASSRGQGLGNIQYF.

The gene calls are TRBV28 and TRBJ1-3; D unresolved. CDR3 length: 14 amino acids. Trimming removed 3 bases at V and 2 bases at J, with 8 bases between. CDR1 and CDR2 (germline): MDHEN, SYDVKM. The CDR3 region is CASSFRQTGNTIYF. The CDR3, as DNA: TGTGCCAGCAGTTTTAGACAAACTGGAAACACCATATATTTT.

A few counts support this clone. The rearrangement joins TRBV2 to TRBJ1-4, with 9 bases that match TRBD1. The CDR3 consists of 14 residues. Trimming cost V 11 bases and J 0 bases; bases outside gene matches: 4. CDR1 SNHLY and CDR2 FYNNEI come from the germline V gene. The CDR3 spells CAGGQGATNEKLFF. CDR3 sequence (DNA): TGTGCCGGGGGACAGGGCGCAACTAATGAAAAACTGTTTTTT.

CDR3 residues: CAWSGQGMNTEAFF. In DNA, the CDR3 is TGTGCCTGGAGTGGACAGGGGATGAACACTGAAGCTTTCTTT. The rearrangement joins TRBV30 to TRBJ1-1; 8 bases are a match to TRBD1. The CDR3 is 14 residues long. After removal of 1 base from V and 0 bases from J, the junction contained 1 base not matched to a gene. CDR1 is GTSNPN and CDR2 is SVGIG in the germline V gene (reference sequence). Together with reference TRBV30 and TRBJ1-1, the CDR3 gives the full variable domain: SQTIHQWPATLVQPVGSPLSLECTVEGTSNPNLYWYRQAAGRGLQLLFYSVGIGQISSEVPQNLSASRPQDRQFILSSKKLLLSDSGFYLCAWSGQGMNTEAFFGQGTRLTVV.

This clone has a handful of counts. The V and J genes are TRBV7-6 and TRBJ2-5; 8 nucleotides match TRBD1. The length of the CDR3 is 15 residues. V was pared by 6 bases and J by 10 bases, with 16 bases of the junction left unmatched. The germline gives CDR1 SGHVS, CDR2 FNYEAQ. CDR3 sequence (DNA): TGTGCCAGCAGTCCCGTCGGACAGGGCCAGGGGGGCCAGTACTTC. This translates into CASSPVGQGQGGQYF. Using reference TRBV7-6 and TRBJ2-5 for the parts outside the CDR3, the full variable domain is GAGVSQSPRYKVTKRGQDVALRCDPISGHVSLYWYRQALGQGPEFLTYFNYEAQQDKSGLPNDRFSAERPEGSISTLTIQRTEQRDSAMYRCASSPVGQGQGGQYFGPGTRLLVL.

V usage is TRBV12-3 or TRBV12-4 and J usage is TRBJ2-5, with D perhaps TRBD1 (5 bases). Trimming pared 2 bases from V and 6 bases from J, leaving 7 bases between. There are 12 residues in the CDR3. The CDR3 reads CASSLKGQTQYF. The CDR3 DNA is TGTGCCAGCAGTTTAAAGGGGCAGACCCAGTACTTC.

The chain combines TRBV25-1 with TRBJ2-5, with 7 bases that match TRBD2. J lost 5 bases, V lost 1 base, and 7 bases had no gene match. Germline CDR1 is MGHDK and CDR2 is SYGVNS. The CDR3 consists of 15 residues. The CDR3 nucleotides are TGTGCCAGCAGTGAATTCTTGGGGGGGGTCGAGACCCAGTACTTC. Its protein is CASSEFLGGVETQYF.